This record looks at one TCR beta chain sequence and its context. The CDR3 length is 15 residues. Germline assignment: CDR1 SNHLY and CDR2 FYNNEI. V shed 6 bases, J shed 7 bases, and the junction held 6 bases outside the gene matches. Sequencing was performed with immunoSEQ multiplex PCR; in TCRdb, only in-frame clones are kept and a portion is missing. This table has approximately 72,000 clones, around nine tenths appearing once. The data are from a study of OX40 agonist ivuxolimab in advanced cancers. About the study: Earlier anti-PD-1, anti-PD-L1 or anti-CTLA-4 therapy was permitted; over 35% had received some.

Prior autoimmune disease or systemic immunosuppression barred patients. Material: CD4+ or CD8+ T cells sorted from blood, obtained in a trial of the OX40 agonist ivuxolimab. The sequence was obtained from an adult with an advanced solid tumor such as melanoma, head and neck, liver or kidney cancer. The genes are TRBV2 and TRBJ1-6; 10 bases align to TRBD1. CDR3 loop: CASSGTGAENSPLHF. The DNA of the CDR3 is TGTGCCAGCAGCGGGACAGGGGCAGAAAATTCACCCCTCCACTTT.